These 13 T cell receptor beta chains came from one sample sequenced in a study of radiation and T cells in renal cell carcinoma. Stated time point: blood 4 weeks post-SBRT, at nephrectomy. The treatment was: 15 Gy SBRT to primary tumor, nephrectomy 4 weeks later. TCRdb's copy holds only in-frame clones and misses some; the assay was immunoSEQ multiplex PCR. The sample holds approximately 150,000 clones, 86% seen once. The specimen comprised blood, sampled from a patient whose treatment included radiotherapy and nephrectomy. The receptors were gathered from a woman aged 45-65 years with renal cell carcinoma.

The rearrangement joins TRBV28 to TRBJ1-1; D remains unclear. The CDR3 length is 15 residues. The V end lost 5 bases, the J end lost 6 bases, and 19 bases lay between the germline ends. The germline V gene encodes CDR1 MDHEN and CDR2 SYDVKM. CDR3 amino acids: CASSPRTEMSAEAFF. The CDR3 nucleotides are TGTGCCAGCAGTCCCCGGACCGAGATGAGCGCTGAAGCTTTCTTT.

The chain uses TRBV4-2 and TRBJ2-1; 8 bases match TRBD2. Germline V gives CDR1 LGHNA, CDR2 YNFKEQ. V lost 0 bases to trimming and J lost 6 bases; unmatched junction nucleotides: 7. There are 16 residues in the CDR3. CDR3 loop: CASSQDSGEGINEQFF. The CDR3 bases are TGTGCCAGCAGCCAAGATAGCGGGGAGGGTATCAATGAGCAGTTCTTC.

Only one count was recorded for this clone. The chain is built from TRBV6-5 and TRBJ1-1, with 11 nucleotides matching TRBD1. The CDR3 extends over 13 amino acids. From germline, CDR1 is MNHEY and CDR2 SVGAGI. The J segment lost 6 bases and the V segment lost 6 bases, leaving 3 bases of the junction unmatched. In DNA, the CDR3 is TGTGCCAGCAGAGGACAGGGGGCTTCTGAAGCTTTCTTT. Translating gives CASRGQGASEAFF.

This clone was detected a few times. The chain recombines TRBV5-8 with TRBJ1-2; tentatively, D is TRBD1 (6 bases). CDR1 SGHTS and CDR2 YDEGEE come from the germline V gene. Trimming removed 2 bases from V and 3 bases from J, with 8 bases in between. The CDR3 length is 13 residues. Here the CDR3 DNA reads TGTGCCAGCAGCTTACAGGGAGACTATGGCTACACCTTC. This sequence encodes CASSLQGDYGYTF.

This clone appeared once. The V call is TRBV7-6, the J call TRBJ1-4, with D tentatively TRBD1 (5 bases). The germline CDR1 and CDR2 sequences are SGHVS and FNYEAQ. The CDR3 has 16 residues. V was pared by 2 bases and J by 1 base, with 11 bases between. CDR3: CASSLNLGGTNEKLFF. The CDR3 DNA follows: TGTGCCAGCAGCTTAAATCTGGGGGGAACTAATGAAAAACTGTTTTTT.

This chain connects TRBV27 to TRBJ2-3, with 7 bases aligning to TRBD1. The trim removed 2 bases at V and 4 bases at J, leaving 12 bases unmatched. The CDR3 has 17 amino acids. Per the germline V gene, CDR1 is MNHEY and CDR2 is SMNVEV (reference sequence). The CDR3 region has the DNA TGTGCCAGCAGTTTAGTTACGGGGACAGAGTTGGCAGATACGCAGTATTTT. Its translation: CASSLVTGTELADTQYF.

This chain connects TRBV14 to TRBJ2-5, with unresolved D. The CDR3 spans 13 residues. The germline gives CDR1 SGHDN, CDR2 FVKESK. V was cut by 3 bases and J by 5 bases, with 10 bases left in between. CDR3: CASSQSVSETQYF. CDR3 in DNA: TGTGCCAGCAGCCAGTCAGTCAGCGAGACCCAGTACTTC.

The J gene is TRBJ1-6, the V gene TRBV30; TRBD1 agrees at 8 bases. The CDR3 runs 14 residues. Per germline, CDR1 GTSNPN and CDR2 SVGIG (reference sequence). Trimming at V came to 5 bases and at J to 5 bases, leaving 5 bases not matched to a gene. CDR3 amino acids: CAWGQGYHNSPLHF. The CDR3 nucleotides read TGTGCCTGGGGACAGGGCTACCATAATTCACCCCTCCACTTT.

This clone was detected only once. The chain carries TRBV9 and TRBJ1-6, with D unresolved. This CDR3 region has 13 residues. With 4 bases removed from V and 10 bases from J, the gap between germline ends came to 12 bases. The germline CDR1 and CDR2 sequences are SGDLS and YYNGEE. The CDR3 sequence is CASSNLGKSPLHF. Here the CDR3 DNA reads TGTGCCAGCAGCAACCTCGGAAAGTCACCCCTCCACTTT.

The chain recombines TRBV5-1 with TRBJ2-2; D remains ambiguous. Looked up from germline, CDR1 is SGHRS and CDR2 is YFSETQ. The CDR3 covers 15 residues. V was shortened by 0 bases and J by 2 bases, with 8 bases between the two germline ends. The DNA of the CDR3 is TGCGCCAGCAGCTTGGCACAGACAAACACCGGGGAGCTGTTTTTT. It encodes CASSLAQTNTGELFF.

The chain uses TRBV18 and TRBJ2-7; TRBD1 or TRBD2 may be the D gene (6 bases each). Trimming pared 0 bases from V and 5 bases from J, leaving 14 bases between. The CDR3 contains 15 residues. CDR1 is KGHSH, CDR2 LQKENI, per germline. CDR3 coding DNA: TGTGCCAGCTCACCACCGCTCAGGGGCGGGGACGAGCAGTACTTC. Protein product: CASSPPLRGGDEQYF.

This clone has a single count. The rearrangement uses TRBV5-1 and TRBJ2-7, with D maybe TRBD1 (6 bases). Between the trimmed V and J ends, which lost 6 bases and 2 bases, there was a span of 18 bases. Germline V lookup: CDR1 SGHRS, CDR2 YFSETQ. The CDR3 runs 15 residues. The CDR3 loop reads CASTRTAESTYEQYF. The CDR3, as DNA: TGCGCCAGCACCCGGACAGCCGAATCTACCTACGAGCAGTACTTC.

V gene TRBV19 combines with J gene TRBJ1-4, with TRBD1 identical over 9 bases. This CDR3 has 15 residues. Germline-derived CDR1 and CDR2 are LNHDA and SQIVND (reference sequence). The ends lost 5 bases at V and 5 bases at J; junction bases unmatched: 6. CDR3 sequence (DNA): TGTGCCAGTAGTCCCACAGGGGGCCTAAATGAAAAACTGTTTTTT. As protein: CASSPTGGLNEKLFF.